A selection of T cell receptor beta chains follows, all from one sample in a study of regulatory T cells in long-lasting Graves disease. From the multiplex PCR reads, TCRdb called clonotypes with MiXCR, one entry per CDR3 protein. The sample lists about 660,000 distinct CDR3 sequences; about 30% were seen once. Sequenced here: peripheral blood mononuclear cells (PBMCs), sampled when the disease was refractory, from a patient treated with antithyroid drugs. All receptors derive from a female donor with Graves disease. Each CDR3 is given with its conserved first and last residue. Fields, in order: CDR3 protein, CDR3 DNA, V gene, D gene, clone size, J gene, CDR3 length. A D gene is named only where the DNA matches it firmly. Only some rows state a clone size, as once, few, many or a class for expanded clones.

CASSLGTSVSYEQYF	TGTGCCAGCAGCTTAGGGACTAGCGTTTCCTACGAGCAGTACTTC	TRBV7-2	TRBD2	.	TRBJ2-7	15
CASSLGQGARKLFF	TGTGCCAGCAGTTTAGGGCAGGGGGCAAGAAAACTGTTTTTT	TRBV12-3/TRBV12-4	TRBD1	.	TRBJ1-4	14
CASSSTGVRGSYEQYF	TGTGCCAGCAGCTCCACCGGAGTACGGGGGTCCTACGAGCAGTACTTC	TRBV7-9	.	few	TRBJ2-7	16
CSASDRPFNEKLFF	TGCAGTGCTTCGGACAGGCCATTTAATGAAAAACTGTTTTTT	TRBV20-1	TRBD1	.	TRBJ1-4	14
CASSYSEREETQYF	TGTGCCAGCAGTTACTCTGAGCGGGAAGAGACCCAGTACTTC	TRBV6-2/TRBV6-3	.	many	TRBJ2-5	14
CASSLSGSLDTIYF	TGTGCCAGCAGCCTTTCCGGATCCCTCGACACCATATATTTT	TRBV11-1	.	.	TRBJ1-3	14
CASSQRNRRSNYGYTF	TGTGCCAGCAGCCAAAGGAACAGGCGCTCAAACTATGGCTACACCTTC	TRBV3-1	.	.	TRBJ1-2	16
CASSLVYHRGQDETQYF	TGTGCCAGCAGCTTAGTGTATCACAGGGGGCAGGATGAGACCCAGTACTTC	TRBV7-2	TRBD1	few	TRBJ2-5	17
CASRGTAPRGEKLFF	TGTGCCAGCAGGGGGACAGCCCCTCGAGGTGAAAAACTGTTTTTT	TRBV2	TRBD1	.	TRBJ1-4	15
CASSSTETNYGYTF	TGTGCCAGCAGCTCGACAGAAACTAACTATGGCTACACCTTC	TRBV27	.	few	TRBJ1-2	14
CASSQSSGRAVDTQYF	TGTGCCAGCAGCCAAAGCAGCGGGAGGGCCGTAGATACGCAGTATTTT	TRBV3-1	TRBD2	.	TRBJ2-3	16
CASSEGGDGSPLHF	TGCGCCAGCAGCGAGGGAGGAGATGGGTCACCCCTCCACTTT	TRBV5-1	.	few	TRBJ1-6	14
CSVLAPGEQYF	TGCAGCGTACTAGCGCCAGGGGAGCAGTACTTC	TRBV29-1	TRBD2	few	TRBJ2-7	11
CASSLGGVVQPQHF	TGTGCCAGCAGCTTGGGGGGGGTGGTGCAGCCCCAGCATTTT	TRBV28	.	.	TRBJ1-5	14
CASSIPGTGGRRTEAFF	TGTGCCAGTAGTATACCCGGGACAGGGGGCAGGAGGACTGAAGCTTTCTTT	TRBV19	TRBD1	.	TRBJ1-1	17
CASREESYNSPLHF	TGTGCCAGCAGGGAGGAATCCTATAATTCACCCCTCCACTTT	TRBV6-1	.	few	TRBJ1-6	14
CASKTGDRSNEKLFF	TGCGCCAGCAAAACAGGGGATCGATCTAATGAAAAACTGTTTTTT	TRBV5-1	TRBD1	.	TRBJ1-4	15
CSVGDREDEKLFF	TGCAGCGTTGGGGACAGGGAAGATGAAAAACTGTTTTTT	TRBV29-1	TRBD1	few	TRBJ1-4	13
CASSSGQGSTYEQYF	TGTGCCAGCAGCAGCGGACAGGGCTCGACCTACGAGCAGTACTTC	TRBV12-3/TRBV12-4	TRBD1	many	TRBJ2-7	15
CASRADRGNNQPQHF	TGTGCCAGTAGAGCTGACAGGGGTAACAATCAGCCCCAGCATTTT	TRBV19	TRBD1	.	TRBJ1-5	15
CASSLPGPHEQYF	TGTGCCAGCAGCTTACCGGGGCCCCACGAGCAGTACTTC	TRBV7-9	.	.	TRBJ2-7	13
CASNGHGQYEQYF	TGTGCCAGCAATGGACACGGTCAGTACGAGCAGTACTTC	TRBV2	.	few	TRBJ2-7	13
CSVGAGGYQETQYF	TGCAGCGTAGGAGCGGGGGGGTACCAAGAGACCCAGTACTTC	TRBV29-1	TRBD2	few	TRBJ2-5	14
CASRPPGTEAFF	TGTGCCAGCAGGCCTCCGGGCACTGAAGCTTTCTTT	TRBV12-3/TRBV12-4	.	many	TRBJ1-1	12
CSARGREVSYEQYF	TGCAGTGCTAGGGGGCGGGAGGTCTCCTACGAGCAGTACTTC	TRBV20-1	TRBD2	few	TRBJ2-7	14
CASTFGRVSYNEQFF	TGTGCCAGCACCTTTGGGAGGGTATCCTACAATGAGCAGTTCTTC	TRBV28	TRBD2	.	TRBJ2-1	15
CASSLRDRGWFSWNSPLHF	TGTGCCAGCAGTTTACGGGACAGGGGATGGTTTTCCTGGAATTCACCCCTCCACTTT	TRBV12-3/TRBV12-4	TRBD1	.	TRBJ1-6	19
CATGGANEKLFF	TGTGCCACGGGAGGGGCTAATGAAAAACTGTTTTTT	TRBV15	.	.	TRBJ1-4	12